The clone carrying this T cell receptor beta chain was picked up many times. This specimen belongs to a study of blood T cells in healthy people across ages. The CDR3 sequence is 15 residues long. V was cut by 4 bases and J by 4 bases, with 16 bases left in between. Germline V gene data show CDR1 as ENHRY and CDR2 as SYGVKD. Collection of ten milliliters of peripheral blood was performed for each donor. Per sample, no less than 5.5 micrograms of total RNA were extracted. Alongside a J-beta primer mix, a sample-barcoded 5' primer served in a second PCR lasting roughly 6 to 11 cycles. Every sample produced at least 2.5 million CDR3-containing paired-end reads. Each CDR3 protein gets one entry after TCRdb re-called the 5' RACE reads with MiXCR. The sample records approximately 680,000 distinct CDR3 sequences, less than 40% being singletons.

The receptor was isolated from an elderly woman in good health. This chain joins TRBV10-3 and TRBJ1-2, with D perhaps TRBD1 (6 bases). Sequenced material: blood. The CDR3 nucleotides read TGTGCCATCAGTGGCTTGGGGGACACCCCCTATGGCTACACCTTC. Amino acids: CAISGLGDTPYGYTF.